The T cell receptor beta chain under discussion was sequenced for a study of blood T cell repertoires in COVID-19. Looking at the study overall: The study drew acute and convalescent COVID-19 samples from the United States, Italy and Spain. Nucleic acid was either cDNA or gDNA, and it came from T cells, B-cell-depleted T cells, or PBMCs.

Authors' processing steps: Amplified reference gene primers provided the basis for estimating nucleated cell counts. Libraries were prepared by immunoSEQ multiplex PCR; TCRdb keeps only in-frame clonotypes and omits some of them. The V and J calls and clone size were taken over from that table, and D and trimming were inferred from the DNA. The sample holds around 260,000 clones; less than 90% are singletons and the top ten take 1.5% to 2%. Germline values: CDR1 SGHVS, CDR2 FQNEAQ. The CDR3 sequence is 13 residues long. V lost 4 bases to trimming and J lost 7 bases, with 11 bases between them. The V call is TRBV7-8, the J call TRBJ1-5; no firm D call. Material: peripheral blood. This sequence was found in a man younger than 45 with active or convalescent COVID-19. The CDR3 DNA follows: TGTGCCAGCAGCTCCGGACCGGGGCAGCCCCAGCATTTT. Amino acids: CASSSGPGQPQHF. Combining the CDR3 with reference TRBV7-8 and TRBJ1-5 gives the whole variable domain GAGVSQSPRYKVAKRGQDVALRCDPISGHVSLFWYQQALGQGPEFLTYFQNEAQLDKSGLPSDRFFAERPEGSVSTLKIQRTQQEDSAVYLCASSSGPGQPQHFGDGTRLSIL.